This T cell receptor (beta chain) emerged from a study of blood T cell repertoires in COVID-19. In the study overall: Researchers got acute and convalescent COVID-19 samples from the United States, Italy and Spain. In each case, the material was cDNA or gDNA derived from T cells, B-cell-depleted T cells, or PBMCs.

The junction had 6 bases not matched to a gene; V was cut back by 4 bases and J by 5 bases. Germline V lookup: CDR1 SGHKS, CDR2 YYEKEE (reference sequence). CDR3 length: 14 amino acids. Using immunoSEQ multiplex PCR, the repertoire was profiled, and TCRdb retains in-frame clones only, with some absent. The sample includes 65,000 to 80,000 clones, more than 80% of them seen just once. The sample was peripheral blood. This chain uses TRBV5-5 with TRBJ1-3, with TRBD1 matching over 7 bases. This TCR was recovered from a man aged 25 to 40 with acute or convalescent COVID-19. CDR3 sequence reads: CASSTRQGRNTIYF. In DNA, the CDR3 is TGTGCCAGCAGCACCAGACAGGGCAGAAACACCATATATTTT.